Listed below are T cell receptor beta chains from one sample, sequenced in a study of beta chain features in type 1 diabetes. This table comes from immunoSEQ multiplex PCR, and its TCRdb copy is limited to in-frame clones, with some not included. This table holds roughly 140,000 clones, about 50% found once. Material: Tregs from blood. These receptors all come from a man younger than 30 in good health. CDR3s include the opening cysteine and the closing phenylalanine or tryptophan. A D gene is named only where the DNA matches it firmly. For some rows the clone size is stated as once, few or many, or as a class when expanded; others skip it.

D gene	V gene	clone size	J gene	CDR3 DNA	CDR3 protein
TRBD2	TRBV18	once	TRBJ2-1	TGTGCCAGCTCACCCCCTAGCGGGATTAGGTCCTACAATGAGCAGTTCTTC	CASSPPSGIRSYNEQFF
-	TRBV28	few	TRBJ1-5	TGTGCCAGCAGTTTTATCGGGACACCTAGCAATCAGCCCCAGCATTTT	CASSFIGTPSNQPQHF
-	TRBV29-1	once	TRBJ1-2	TGCAGCGTTGATTTTAGTGGACAGAACTATGGCTACACCTTC	CSVDFSGQNYGYTF
TRBD2	TRBV5-1	-	TRBJ2-7	TGCGCCAGCAGCTTGGGTTTCGGGGGGGCCTACGAGCAGTACTTC	CASSLGFGGAYEQYF
-	TRBV27	-	TRBJ2-7	TGTGCCAGCAGTGGGCCTTCCTACGAGCAGTACTTC	CASSGPSYEQYF
-	TRBV7-9	few	TRBJ1-5	TGTGCCAGCAGCTTAGGCGGGGGTAACCAGCCCCAGCATTTT	CASSLGGGNQPQHF
TRBD2	TRBV28	-	TRBJ2-7	TGTGCCAGCAGTTTCCTGGGACTAGCGGGAGCCTACGAGCAGTACTTC	CASSFLGLAGAYEQYF
-	TRBV7-9	-	TRBJ1-4	TGTGCCAGCAGCTTAGGGCAGAAAGAAAAACTGTTTTTT	CASSLGQKEKLFF
TRBD1	TRBV7-8	-	TRBJ1-2	TGTGCCAGCAGCCCATTCGGACGGGACAGGGTCGGCGACACCTTC	CASSPFGRDRVGDTF
-	TRBV19	few	TRBJ2-3	TGTGCCAGTAGTATAGGGCTAGCGTTCCATTTT	CASSIGLAFHF
-	TRBV19	-	TRBJ1-2	TGTGCCAGTAGTATCACAGGCCTCTATGGCTACACCTTC	CASSITGLYGYTF
-	TRBV10-3	-	TRBJ2-1	TGTGCCATCAGCCCGACCAGGGGGGTCTCCTACAATGAGCAGTTCTTC	CAISPTRGVSYNEQFF
TRBD1	TRBV6-6	-	TRBJ2-5	TGTGCCAGCAGTCATCCGGGACAGGGCCACGAGACCCAGTACTTC	CASSHPGQGHETQYF
TRBD1	TRBV9	few	TRBJ1-6	TGTGCCAGCAGCGCGGGACAGGGGGCGCGATATTCACCCCTCCACTTT	CASSAGQGARYSPLHF
TRBD1	TRBV7-2	few	TRBJ1-2	TGTGCCATCCGGACAGGGGGGCAGAGCTATGGCTACACCTTC	CAIRTGGQSYGYTF
TRBD1	TRBV28	-	TRBJ2-7	TGTGCCAGCAAGGGACAGGGGTTCTCCTACGAGCAGTACTTC	CASKGQGFSYEQYF
TRBD1	TRBV5-1	few	TRBJ2-2	TGCGCCAGCGACACACAGGGGACCGGGGAGCTGTTTTTT	CASDTQGTGELFF
-	TRBV5-1	-	TRBJ1-1	TGCGCCAGCAGCCTTGGACAGCCAGGTAAAACTGAAGCTTTCTTT	CASSLGQPGKTEAFF
-	TRBV5-6	few	TRBJ1-5	TGTGCCAGCAGCGGTTCGGGACTGATTAATCAGCCCCAGCATTTT	CASSGSGLINQPQHF
-	TRBV7-9	-	TRBJ2-7	TGTGCCAGCAGCTTCGGGGCAGGGGATGAATACGAGCAGTACTTC	CASSFGAGDEYEQYF
-	TRBV7-3	few	TRBJ2-1	TGTGCCAGCAGCTCGCCGTTCGGCAATGAGCAGTTCTTC	CASSSPFGNEQFF
-	TRBV30	-	TRBJ2-7	TGTGCCTGTAGCAGCAGCTCCTACGAGCAGTACTTC	CACSSSSYEQYF
TRBD1	TRBV28	-	TRBJ1-5	TGTGCCAGCAGTTCAGACAGGGGGCAGACTCAGCCCCAGCATTTT	CASSSDRGQTQPQHF
-	TRBV7-2	-	TRBJ2-7	TGTGCCAGCAGCTTAACACAGTCCTACGAGCAGTACTTC	CASSLTQSYEQYF
-	TRBV7-8	-	TRBJ2-2	TGTGCCAGCAGCCTAAACACCGGGGAGCTGTTTTTT	CASSLNTGELFF
-	TRBV4-3	-	TRBJ1-2	TGCGCCAGCAGCCAAGAAACTAGGCCAGTATATGGCTACACCTTC	CASSQETRPVYGYTF
TRBD1	TRBV25-1	once	TRBJ1-1	TGTGCCAGCAGTGACTACCTTCGGACAGGGCAAGCTTTCTTT	CASSDYLRTGQAFF
TRBD1	TRBV4-3	-	TRBJ2-5	TGCGCCAGCAGCCCTGGGGGACAGGGAGGAGAGACCCAGTACTTC	CASSPGGQGGETQYF
-	TRBV28	-	TRBJ2-7	TGTGCCAGCACCGGCCCCCAGGGCTACGAGCAGTACTTC	CASTGPQGYEQYF